The 6 T cell receptor beta chains in this list originate from one sample, sequenced in a study of pediatric ulcerative colitis. Clones were read by immunoSEQ multiplex PCR, and TCRdb kept only the in-frame ones, dropping some. This sample carries fewer than 40,000 clones, roughly 86% of them seen once, and the ten largest clones take around 4.5%. Material: blood. These receptors originate from a boy aged 5-17 years with severe ulcerative colitis.

The chain has TRBV5-5 and TRBJ1-1; the D gene is possibly TRBD1 (5 bases). This CDR3 has 16 residues. The V end lost 4 bases, the J end lost 0 bases, and 16 bases lay between the germline ends. Germline lookup yields CDR1 SGHKS and CDR2 YYEKEE (reference sequence). The CDR3 here is CASSEIQDRLNTEAFF. The CDR3 DNA follows: TGTGCCAGCAGCGAAATACAGGACCGGTTGAACACTGAAGCTTTCTTT.

The genes are TRBV14 and TRBJ2-5, with 7 bases identical to TRBD2. Germline V lookup: CDR1 SGHDN, CDR2 FVKESK. The CDR3 length is 15 residues. V lost 1 base to trimming and J lost 4 bases; unmatched junction nucleotides: 6. CDR3 sequence reads: CASSQGLASGETQYF. Here the CDR3 DNA reads TGTGCCAGCAGCCAAGGACTAGCATCGGGAGAGACCCAGTACTTC.

This sequence joins TRBV2 and TRBJ1-4; D might be TRBD1 (6 bases). This CDR3 region has 16 residues. CDR1 SNHLY and CDR2 FYNNEI come from the germline V gene. V dropped 2 bases and J dropped 7 bases, with 17 bases sitting between them. The CDR3 coding sequence is TGTGCCAGCAGTGAAAGGTGGCTCCTAGGGGGTGAAAAACTGTTTTTT. This sequence encodes CASSERWLLGGEKLFF.

The CDR3, as DNA: TGTGCCAGCAGCTTAGGGCAGGGATATGGCTACACCTTC. This codes for CASSLGQGYGYTF. The V call is TRBV7-3, the J call TRBJ1-2, with D possibly matching TRBD1 (5 bases). CDR1 and CDR2 from the germline V gene are SGHTA and FQGTGA. This CDR3 is 13 amino acids long. V was pared by 2 bases and J by 5 bases, with 9 bases between.

This chain links TRBV18 with TRBJ2-7; TRBD1 aligns across 8 bases. Losses at the gene ends were 8 bases for V and 3 bases for J; bases not matched to a gene: 6. The CDR3 has 13 amino acids. Germline CDR1 reads KGHSH; CDR2 reads LQKENI. This CDR3 reads CASVLTGDYEQYF. The CDR3 nucleotides read TGTGCCAGCGTACTGACAGGGGACTACGAGCAGTACTTC.

This clone has a handful of counts. The chain links TRBV7-8 to TRBJ1-5; no clear D. Trimming shortened V by 5 bases and J by 4 bases, and 9 bases separated the two germline ends. Germline CDR1 SGHVS, CDR2 FQNEAQ. The CDR3 is made up of 13 amino acids. The CDR3 protein is CASSPRGNQPQHF. In DNA form, the CDR3 reads TGTGCCAGCAGCCCGCGGGGAAATCAGCCCCAGCATTTT.